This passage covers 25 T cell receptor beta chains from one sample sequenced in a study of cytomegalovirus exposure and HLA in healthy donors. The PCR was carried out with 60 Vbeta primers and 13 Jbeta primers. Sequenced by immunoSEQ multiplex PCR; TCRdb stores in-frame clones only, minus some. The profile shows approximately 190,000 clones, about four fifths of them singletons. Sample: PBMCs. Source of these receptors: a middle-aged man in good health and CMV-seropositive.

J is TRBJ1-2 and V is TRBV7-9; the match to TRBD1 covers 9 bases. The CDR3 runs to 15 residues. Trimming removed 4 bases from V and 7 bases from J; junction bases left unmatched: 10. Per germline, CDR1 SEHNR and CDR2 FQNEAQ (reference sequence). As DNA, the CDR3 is TGTGCCAGCAGCTCCGCCGGGACAGGGCTCGCTGGCTACACCTTC. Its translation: CASSSAGTGLAGYTF. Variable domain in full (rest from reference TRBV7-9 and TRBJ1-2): DTGVSQNPRHKITKRGQNVTFRCDPISEHNRLYWYRQTLGQGPEFLTYFQNEAQLEKSRLLSDRFSAERPKGSFSTLEIQRTEQGDSAMYLCASSSAGTGLAGYTFGSGTRLTVV.

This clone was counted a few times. The CDR3 DNA sequence: TGCGCCAGCAGCTTGGGGGCAGGGGATCGCGAGCAGTACTTC. Translation gives CASSLGAGDREQYF. The V gene is TRBV5-1, the J gene TRBJ2-7, with a tentative D call TRBD1 (6 bases). CDR3 length: 14 residues. The V end was cut by 0 bases, the J end by 6 bases, with 13 bases between. Germline CDR1 is SGHRS and CDR2 is YFSETQ.

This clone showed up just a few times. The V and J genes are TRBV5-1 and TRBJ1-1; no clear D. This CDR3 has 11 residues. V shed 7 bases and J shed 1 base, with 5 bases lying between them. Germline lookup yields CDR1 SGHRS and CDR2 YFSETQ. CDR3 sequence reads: CASRENTEAFF. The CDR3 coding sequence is TGCGCCAGCCGAGAGAACACTGAAGCTTTCTTT.

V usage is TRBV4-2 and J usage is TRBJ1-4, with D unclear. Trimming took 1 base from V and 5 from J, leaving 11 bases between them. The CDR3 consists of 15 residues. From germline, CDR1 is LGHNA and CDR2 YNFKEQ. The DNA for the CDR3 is TGTGCCAGCAGCCAAGTAAGAGTCGCCAATGAAAAACTGTTTTTT. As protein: CASSQVRVANEKLFF.

The CDR3 DNA reads TGTGCCACCAGCGTTAGGACCGGGATTCCTAACTATGGCTACACCTTC. Translating it yields CATSVRTGIPNYGYTF. V gene TRBV15 combines with J gene TRBJ1-2, with D unresolved. Germline V lookup: CDR1 LNHNV, CDR2 YYDKDF (reference sequence). Trimming pared 5 bases from V and 0 bases from J, leaving 16 bases between. The CDR3 contains 16 residues. The variable domain in full, completed from reference TRBV15 and TRBJ1-2, reads DAMVIQNPRYQVTQFGKPVTLSCSQTLNHNVMYWYQQKSSQAPKLLFHYYDKDFNNEADTPDNFQSRRPNTSFCFLDIRSPGLGDTAMYLCATSVRTGIPNYGYTFGSGTRLTVV.

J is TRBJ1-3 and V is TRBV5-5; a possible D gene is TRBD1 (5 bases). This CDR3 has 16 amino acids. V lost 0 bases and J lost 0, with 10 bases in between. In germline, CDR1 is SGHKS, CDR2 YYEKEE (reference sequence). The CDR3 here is CASSLGAGNSGNTIYF. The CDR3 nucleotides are TGTGCCAGCAGCTTGGGGGCAGGGAACTCTGGAAACACCATATATTTT.

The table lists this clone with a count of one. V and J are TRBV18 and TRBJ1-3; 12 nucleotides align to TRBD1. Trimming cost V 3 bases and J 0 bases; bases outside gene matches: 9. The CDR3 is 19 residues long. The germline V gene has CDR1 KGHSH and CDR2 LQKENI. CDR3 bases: TGTGCCAGCTCACCTACGGGACAGGGGGCCCAATCCTCTGGAAACACCATATATTTT. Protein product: CASSPTGQGAQSSGNTIYF.

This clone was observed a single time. Here the CDR3 reads CASSPRGSRRGQISPTEAFF. CDR3 coding DNA: TGTGCCAGCAGTCCAAGGGGTAGCAGGAGAGGACAGATTTCACCCACTGAAGCTTTCTTT. The rearrangement joins TRBV27 to TRBJ1-1; maybe TRBD1 (6 bases). The CDR3 spans 20 residues. Trimming removed 5 bases from V and 4 bases from J, with 32 bases in between. The germline V gene has CDR1 MNHEY and CDR2 SMNVEV (reference sequence).

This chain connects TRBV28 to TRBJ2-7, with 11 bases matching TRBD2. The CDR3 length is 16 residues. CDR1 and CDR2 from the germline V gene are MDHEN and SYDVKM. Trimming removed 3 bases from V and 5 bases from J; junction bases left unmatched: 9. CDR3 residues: CASSFLTSGKFNEQYF. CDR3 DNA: TGTGCCAGCAGTTTCCTGACTAGCGGGAAGTTTAACGAGCAGTACTTC.

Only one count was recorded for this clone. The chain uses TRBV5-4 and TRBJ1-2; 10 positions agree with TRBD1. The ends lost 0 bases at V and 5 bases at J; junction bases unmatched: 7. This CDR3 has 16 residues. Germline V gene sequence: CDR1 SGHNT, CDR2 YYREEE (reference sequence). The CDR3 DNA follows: TGTGCCAGCAGCTTGGGTAGCGGACAGGGGGGATATGGCTACACCTTC. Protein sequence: CASSLGSGQGGYGYTF.

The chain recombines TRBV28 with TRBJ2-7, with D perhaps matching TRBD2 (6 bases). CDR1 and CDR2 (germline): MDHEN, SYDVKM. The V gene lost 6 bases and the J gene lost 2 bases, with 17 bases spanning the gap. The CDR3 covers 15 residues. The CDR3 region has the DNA TGTGCCAGCAGCCTTCCGCGGGGAGGAACCTACGAGCAGTACTTC. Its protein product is CASSLPRGGTYEQYF.

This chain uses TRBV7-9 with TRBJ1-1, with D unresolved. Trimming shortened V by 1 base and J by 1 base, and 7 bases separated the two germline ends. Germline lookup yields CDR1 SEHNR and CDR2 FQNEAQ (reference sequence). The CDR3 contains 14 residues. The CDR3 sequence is CASSLVGSNTEAFF. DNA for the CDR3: TGTGCCAGCAGCTTAGTCGGGTCGAACACTGAAGCTTTCTTT.

The CDR3 nucleotides are TGTGCCACCAGCAGAGATCATATCGGGGGGGGTACTGAAGCTTTCTTT. This codes for CATSRDHIGGGTEAFF. V usage is TRBV15 and J usage is TRBJ1-1; maybe TRBD1 (5 bases). V was cut by 0 bases and J by 5 bases, with 16 bases left in between. From germline, CDR1 is LNHNV and CDR2 YYDKDF (reference sequence). CDR3 length: 16 residues.

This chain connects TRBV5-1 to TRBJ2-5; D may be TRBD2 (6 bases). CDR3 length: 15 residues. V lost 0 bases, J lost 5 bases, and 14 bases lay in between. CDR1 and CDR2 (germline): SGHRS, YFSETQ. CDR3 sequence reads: CASSLAGQGGETQYF. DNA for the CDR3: TGCGCCAGCAGCTTGGCCGGGCAGGGAGGTGAGACCCAGTACTTC.

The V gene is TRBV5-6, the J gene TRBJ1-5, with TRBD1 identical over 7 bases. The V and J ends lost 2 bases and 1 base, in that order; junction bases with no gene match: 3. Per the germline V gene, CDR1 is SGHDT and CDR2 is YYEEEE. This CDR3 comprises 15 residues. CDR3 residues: CASSFEGASNQPQHF. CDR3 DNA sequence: TGTGCCAGCAGCTTCGAGGGGGCGAGCAATCAGCCCCAGCATTTT. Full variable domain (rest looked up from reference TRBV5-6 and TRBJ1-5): DAGVTQSPTHLIKTRGQQVTLRCSPKSGHDTVSWYQQALGQGPQFIFQYYEEEERQRGNFPDRFSGHQFPNYSSELNVNALLLGDSALYLCASSFEGASNQPQHFGDGTRLSIL.

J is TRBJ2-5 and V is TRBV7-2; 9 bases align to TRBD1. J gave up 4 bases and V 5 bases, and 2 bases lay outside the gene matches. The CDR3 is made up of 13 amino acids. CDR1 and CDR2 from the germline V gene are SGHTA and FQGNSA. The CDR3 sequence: CASSRDRVETQYF. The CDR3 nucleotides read TGTGCCAGCAGCCGGGACAGGGTAGAGACCCAGTACTTC.

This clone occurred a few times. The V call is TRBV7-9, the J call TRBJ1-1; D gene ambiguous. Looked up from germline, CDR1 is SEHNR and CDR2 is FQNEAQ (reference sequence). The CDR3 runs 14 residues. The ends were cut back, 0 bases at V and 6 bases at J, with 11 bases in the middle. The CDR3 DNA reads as TGTGCCAGCAGCTTAGCAGTAGCGACCTCTGAAGCTTTCTTT. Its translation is CASSLAVATSEAFF.

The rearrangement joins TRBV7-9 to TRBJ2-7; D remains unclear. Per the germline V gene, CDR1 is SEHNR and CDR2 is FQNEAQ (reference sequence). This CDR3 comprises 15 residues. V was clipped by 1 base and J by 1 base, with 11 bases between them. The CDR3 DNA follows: TGTGCCAGCAGCTTAGGGCCAGTGAGGTCCTACGAGCAGTACTTC. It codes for CASSLGPVRSYEQYF.

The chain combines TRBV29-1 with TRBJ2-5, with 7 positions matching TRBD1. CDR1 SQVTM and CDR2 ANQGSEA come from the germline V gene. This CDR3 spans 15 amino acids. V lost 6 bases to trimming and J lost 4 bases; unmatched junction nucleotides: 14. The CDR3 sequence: CSVQPLQGSGETQYF. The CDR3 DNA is TGCAGCGTACAACCACTACAGGGGAGCGGAGAGACCCAGTACTTC.

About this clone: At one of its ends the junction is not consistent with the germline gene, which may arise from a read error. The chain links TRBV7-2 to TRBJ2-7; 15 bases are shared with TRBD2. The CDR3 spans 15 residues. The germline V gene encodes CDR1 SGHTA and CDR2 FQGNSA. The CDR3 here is CASSPPGLAGGFLEF. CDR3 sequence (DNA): TGTGCCAGCAGCCCGCCGGGACTAGCGGGAGGATTTCTCGAATTC.

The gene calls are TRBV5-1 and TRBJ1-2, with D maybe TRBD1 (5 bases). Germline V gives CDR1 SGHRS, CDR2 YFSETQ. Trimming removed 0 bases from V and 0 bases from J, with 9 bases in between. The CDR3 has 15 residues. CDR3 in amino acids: CASSLEGKANYGYTF. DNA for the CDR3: TGCGCCAGCAGCTTGGAGGGGAAGGCTAACTATGGCTACACCTTC.

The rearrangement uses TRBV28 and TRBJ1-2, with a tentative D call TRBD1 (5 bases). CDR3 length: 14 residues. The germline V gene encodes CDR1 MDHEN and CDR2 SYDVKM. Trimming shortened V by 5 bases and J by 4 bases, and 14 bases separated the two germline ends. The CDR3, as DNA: TGTGCCAGCAGTCCTGGACAAGCCCTCTATGGCTACACCTTC. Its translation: CASSPGQALYGYTF.

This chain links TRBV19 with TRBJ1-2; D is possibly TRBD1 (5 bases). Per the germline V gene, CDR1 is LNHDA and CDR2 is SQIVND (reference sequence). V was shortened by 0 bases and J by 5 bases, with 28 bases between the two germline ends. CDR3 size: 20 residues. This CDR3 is CASSIDQTRGVGTAQYGYTF. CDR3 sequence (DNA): TGTGCCAGTAGTATAGATCAGACGCGGGGTGTTGGGACGGCTCAATATGGCTACACCTTC.

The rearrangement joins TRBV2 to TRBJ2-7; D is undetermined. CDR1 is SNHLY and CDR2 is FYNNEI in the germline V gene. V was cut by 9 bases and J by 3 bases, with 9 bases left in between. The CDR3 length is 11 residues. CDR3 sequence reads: CASTFGYEQYF. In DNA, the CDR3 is TGTGCCAGTACTTTCGGCTACGAGCAGTACTTC.

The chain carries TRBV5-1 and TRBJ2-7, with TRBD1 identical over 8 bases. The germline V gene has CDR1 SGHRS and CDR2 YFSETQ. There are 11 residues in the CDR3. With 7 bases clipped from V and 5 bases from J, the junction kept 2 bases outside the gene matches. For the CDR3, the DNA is TGCGCCAGCCACAGGGGGAACGAGCAGTACTTC. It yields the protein CASHRGNEQYF.